This is a list of T cell receptor beta chains from one sample in a study of blood T cells in healthy people across ages. TCRdb used MiXCR to reprocess the 5' RACE reads, holding one entry per CDR3 protein. The sample contains 650,000 or so distinct CDR3 sequences, roughly half of which appear only once. Sequencing was performed on blood. The receptors were gathered from an elderly woman in good health. Both conserved end residues are part of each CDR3. D genes are given only for firm matches. The size field is filled for only some rows; it gives once, few, many or a size class.

cdr3_aa cdr3_nt j_call d_call v_call clone_size
CASISKAGTGAYGYTF TGTGCCAGCATTTCAAAGGCTGGGACAGGGGCCTATGGCTACACCTTC TRBJ1-2 TRBD1 TRBV6-6 many
CASSLGVSSGGREKLFF TGTGCCAGCAGTCTGGGGGTATCAAGTGGGGGGCGAGAAAAACTGTTTTTT TRBJ1-4 - TRBV25-1 -
CASSLTGTGGETQFF TGCGCCAGCAGCCTGACCGGGACAGGAGGAGAGACCCAGTTCTTC TRBJ2-1 TRBD1 TRBV5-1 -
CATSEPDRAVSYEQYF TGTGCCACCAGTGAGCCCGACAGGGCGGTCTCCTACGAGCAGTACTTC TRBJ2-7 TRBD1 TRBV24-1 -
CASQGGTGDEQYF TGCGCCAGCCAAGGCGGGACAGGGGACGAGCAGTACTTC TRBJ2-7 TRBD1 TRBV10-1 -
CASSQDSGVNQPQHF TGCGCCAGCAGCCAAGATTCCGGAGTTAATCAGCCCCAGCATTTT TRBJ1-5 - TRBV4-1 -
CASSPGQGGTEAFF TGTGCCAGCAGTCCCGGACAGGGCGGCACTGAAGCTTTCTTT TRBJ1-1 TRBD1 TRBV7-8 few
CASSSGLAAGETQYF TGTGCCAGCAGTTCGGGACTAGCGGCTGGAGAGACCCAGTACTTC TRBJ2-5 TRBD2 TRBV12-3/TRBV12-4 many
CASSTNRRAHGYTF TGTGCCAGCAGTACTAATCGCAGGGCGCATGGCTACACCTTC TRBJ1-2 - TRBV25-1 -
CAWMGTALNEKLFF TGTGCCTGGATGGGGACAGCCCTTAATGAAAAACTGTTTTTT TRBJ1-4 TRBD1 TRBV30 few
CASSNLGKWGREAFF TGTGCCAGCAGCAATCTGGGGAAGTGGGGCAGAGAAGCTTTCTTT TRBJ1-1 - TRBV21-1 -
CSARRRAGVNQPQHF TGCAGTGCTCGAAGGCGTGCAGGGGTCAATCAGCCCCAGCATTTT TRBJ1-5 - TRBV20-1 -
CASSQGGTDEKLFF TGTGCCAGCAGCCAAGGTGGGACAGATGAAAAACTGTTTTTT TRBJ1-4 TRBD1 TRBV3-1 -
CASSYSWTGAKNIQYF TGTGCCAGCAGTTACTCGTGGACAGGGGCCAAAAACATTCAGTACTTC TRBJ2-4 TRBD1 TRBV6-5 -
CASSPGTRSSYEQYF TGTGCCAGCTCACCTGGGACTAGGAGCTCCTACGAGCAGTACTTC TRBJ2-7 TRBD2 TRBV18 -
CSAMGGPNTGELFF TGCAGTGCTATGGGAGGGCCGAACACCGGGGAGCTGTTTTTT TRBJ2-2 TRBD2 TRBV20-1 -
CSARDPGTGFPFNSPLHF TGCAGTGCTAGAGATCCAGGGACAGGATTTCCCTTTAATTCACCCCTCCACTTT TRBJ1-6 TRBD1 TRBV20-1 few
CASSSRASGRRTGELFF TGTGCCAGCAGTTCCAGGGCTAGCGGGAGGAGGACCGGGGAGCTGTTTTTT TRBJ2-2 TRBD2 TRBV6-6 many
CASSLQQGSRTQYF TGTGCCAGCAGTTTACAACAGGGTTCACGTACGCAGTATTTT TRBJ2-3 - TRBV27 -
CASSFNRGLVTGELFF TGCGCCAGCAGCTTTAACAGGGGGCTGGTCACCGGGGAGCTGTTTTTT TRBJ2-2 TRBD1 TRBV5-1 few
CSARDLGAGGSDTQYF TGCAGTGCTAGAGATCTGGGTGCAGGGGGATCAGATACGCAGTATTTT TRBJ2-3 TRBD1 TRBV20-1 once
CAISHDGGPGELFF TGTGCCATCAGTCACGATGGGGGGCCCGGGGAGCTGTTTTTT TRBJ2-2 - TRBV2 -
CASSLVAGAIVEQFF TGTGCCAGCAGCTTGGTAGCGGGAGCTATAGTTGAGCAGTTCTTC TRBJ2-1 TRBD2 TRBV5-8 few
CASPGGGTDTQYF TGTGCCAGCCCAGGGGGGGGCACAGATACGCAGTATTTT TRBJ2-3 - TRBV7-9 -
CASSGHEGTDYNEQFF TGTGCCAGCAGCGGGCACGAGGGGACCGACTACAATGAGCAGTTCTTC TRBJ2-1 - TRBV9 many
CASSLPWDRGSEQFF TGTGCCAGCAGCTTACCCTGGGACAGGGGTAGTGAGCAGTTCTTC TRBJ2-1 TRBD1 TRBV7-9 once
CAGFLTVTIQYF TGCGCCGGCTTTTTGACAGTCACCATTCAGTACTTC TRBJ2-4 - TRBV10-1 -
CASSFTGTSGNTIYF TGTGCCAGCAGTTTTACCGGGACATCTGGAAACACCATATATTTT TRBJ1-3 - TRBV6-5 few
CASSLSGRVREQYF TGTGCCAGCAGTCTTAGCGGGAGGGTCCGCGAGCAGTACTTC TRBJ2-7 TRBD2 TRBV27 many